This TCR beta chain was identified during a study of patients and donors after allogeneic stem cell transplantation. The CDR3 totals 14 residues. V dropped 5 bases and J dropped 0 bases, with 13 bases sitting between them. Germline V gene lookup returns CDR1 DFQATT and CDR2 SNEGSKA (reference sequence). In TCRdb, the RT-PCR reads were re-called with MiXCR into one record per CDR3 protein. Here the sample spans 190,000 or so distinct CDR3 sequences, 35% to 45% being singletons. This clonotype was seen only a few times. The sequencing input was blood, either unsorted or a sorted T cell fraction (not recorded which). This clonotype was obtained from a human donor who was either an allogeneic HSCT recipient or a stem cell or donor lymphocyte infusion donor (not recorded which). It is not recorded whose cells these are; they may come from a transplant donor. The chain is built from TRBV20-1 and TRBJ1-2, with D possibly being TRBD1 (6 bases). The CDR3 here is CSAEDRIANYGYTF. The CDR3 nucleotides are TGCAGTGCTGAAGACAGGATTGCTAACTATGGCTACACCTTC.